Below, 13 T cell receptor beta chains from the same sample are listed, as sequenced in a study of CD8 T cells in Susac syndrome. An input of about 0.45 to 1 ug of RNA was subjected to reverse transcription using random hexamers. TCRdb reanalysed the immunoSEQ multiplex PCR reads using MiXCR and keeps one entry per CDR3 protein. The sample lists more than 90,000 distinct CDR3 sequences; more than 85% were seen once. Sequenced: CD4+ T cells from PBMCs. These receptors were taken from a human donor with multiple sclerosis.

V gene TRBV4-2 combines with J gene TRBJ1-1, with a possible D match to TRBD1 (5 bases). This CDR3 region has 13 residues. Germline CDR1 reads LGHNA; CDR2 reads YNFKEQ. Trimming stripped 1 base from V and 7 bases from J, with 10 bases between. CDR3 DNA: TGTGCCAGCAGCCAAGGACAGAGCCTTGAAGCTTTCTTT. This translates into CASSQGQSLEAFF.

This chain uses TRBV9 with TRBJ2-5; the D gene is possibly TRBD2 (5 bases). Per the germline V gene, CDR1 is SGDLS and CDR2 is YYNGEE. Between the trimmed V and J ends, which lost 4 bases and 0 bases, there was a span of 13 bases. The CDR3 consists of 15 residues. The CDR3 sequence: CASSLSDYHQETQYF. DNA for the CDR3: TGTGCCAGCAGCCTCTCCGACTACCACCAAGAGACCCAGTACTTC.

The chain recombines TRBV5-5 with TRBJ2-5; D uncertain. The CDR3 extends over 14 amino acids. The germline V gene has CDR1 SGHKS and CDR2 YYEKEE (reference sequence). V dropped 0 bases and J dropped 2 bases, with 8 bases sitting between them. CDR3 in amino acids: CASSLVTAQETQYF. CDR3 DNA: TGTGCCAGCAGCTTGGTAACGGCACAAGAGACCCAGTACTTC. The variable domain in full, completed from reference TRBV5-5 and TRBJ2-5, reads DAGVTQSPTHLIKTRGQQVTLRCSPISGHKSVSWYQQVLGQGPQFIFQYYEKEERGRGNFPDRFSARQFPNYSSELNVNALLLGDSALYLCASSLVTAQETQYFGPGTRLLVL.

The chain combines TRBV5-1 with TRBJ1-1; 12 bases are a match to TRBD1. J was trimmed by 6 bases and V by 0 bases; bases with no gene match: 6. The germline V gene has CDR1 SGHRS and CDR2 YFSETQ. CDR3 length: 16 amino acids. CDR3 region: CASSLEGTGGLAEAFF. Here the CDR3 DNA reads TGCGCCAGCAGCTTGGAAGGGACAGGGGGCCTCGCTGAAGCTTTCTTT. Full variable domain (rest looked up from reference TRBV5-1 and TRBJ1-1): KAGVTQTPRYLIKTRGQQVTLSCSPISGHRSVSWYQQTPGQGLQFLFEYFSETQRNKGNFPGRFSGRQFSNSRSEMNVSTLELGDSALYLCASSLEGTGGLAEAFFGQGTRLTVV.

The rearrangement joins TRBV7-9 to TRBJ1-5; no clear D gene. This CDR3 comprises 14 residues. V shed 1 base and J shed 3 bases, with 7 bases lying between them. Germline CDR1 and CDR2: SEHNR and FQNEAQ (reference sequence). The CDR3 spells CASSLGADNQPQHF. CDR3 nucleotides: TGTGCCAGCAGCTTAGGGGCAGACAATCAGCCCCAGCATTTT.

The rearrangement joins TRBV7-2 to TRBJ2-4; D is unresolved. Germline V gene data show CDR1 as SGHTA and CDR2 as FQGNSA. CDR3 length: 14 residues. V lost 3 bases to trimming and J lost 0 bases, with 6 bases between them. Here the CDR3 reads CASSLSRAKNIQYF. As DNA, the CDR3 is TGTGCCAGCAGCTTGAGTAGAGCCAAAAACATTCAGTACTTC.

The rearrangement links TRBV6-2 or TRBV6-3 to TRBJ1-4; a weak D match, TRBD1 (5 bases). Germline V CDR1 and CDR2: MNHEY, SVGEGT. The length of the CDR3 is 17 residues. Between the trimmed V and J ends, which lost 0 bases and 3 bases, there was a span of 14 bases. The CDR3 sequence is CASSYSTLAGANEKLFF. DNA for the CDR3: TGTGCCAGCAGTTACTCGACCCTCGCGGGGGCTAATGAAAAACTGTTTTTT.

The V and J genes are TRBV3-1 and TRBJ1-5; D ambiguous. Germline CDR1 LGHDT, CDR2 YNNKEL (reference sequence). The ends were cut back, 1 base at V and 2 bases at J, with 9 bases in the middle. This CDR3 is built from 15 residues. The CDR3 region has the DNA TGTGCCAGCAGCCAAGGCGGATGGGGCAATCAGCCCCAGCATTTT. This codes for CASSQGGWGNQPQHF.

The V and J genes are TRBV12-3 or TRBV12-4 and TRBJ2-7; D unclear. CDR3 size: 13 residues. V lost 6 bases and J lost 1, with 10 bases in between. The DNA of the CDR3 is TGTGCCAGCAGCTCAGTAGGATCCTACGAGCAGTACTTC. Amino acids: CASSSVGSYEQYF.

This rearrangement joins TRBV27 to TRBJ1-4; TRBD1 agrees at 8 bases. V trimming: 5 bases; J trimming: 9 bases; junction bases outside the gene matches: 5. This CDR3 region has 13 residues. Germline V CDR1 and CDR2: MNHEY, SMNVEV (reference sequence). The CDR3 loop reads CASSPGQGKKLFF. The CDR3 DNA is TGTGCCAGCAGTCCCGGACAGGGAAAAAAACTGTTTTTT.

This chain links TRBV5-1 with TRBJ1-4; D is perhaps TRBD1 (5 bases). This CDR3 spans 14 amino acids. Germline V gene data show CDR1 as SGHRS and CDR2 as YFSETQ. Trimming took off 4 bases at V and 2 bases at J, with 9 bases between the two ends. The CDR3 sequence is CASSRDVTNEKLFF. CDR3 DNA: TGCGCCAGCAGCCGGGACGTGACTAATGAAAAACTGTTTTTT.

The rearrangement joins TRBV20-1 to TRBJ1-2; D is ambiguous. Germline CDR1 reads DFQATT; CDR2 reads SNEGSKA (reference sequence). The germline V and J ends were trimmed by 6 bases and 6 bases, with 20 bases remaining between them. The CDR3 contains 14 residues. The CDR3 coding sequence is TGCAGTGCCACCCGGCCTTTTTCAGAGGATGGCTACACCTTC. It codes for CSATRPFSEDGYTF.

This chain connects TRBV7-7 to TRBJ2-2, with D hard to call. Germline CDR1 SSHAT, CDR2 FNYEAQ (reference sequence). The CDR3 has 14 residues. The germline V and J ends were trimmed by 0 bases and 3 bases, with 5 bases remaining between them. This chain's CDR3 is CASSLAQDTGELFF. The CDR3 DNA sequence: TGTGCCAGCAGCTTAGCGCAGGACACCGGGGAGCTGTTTTTT.